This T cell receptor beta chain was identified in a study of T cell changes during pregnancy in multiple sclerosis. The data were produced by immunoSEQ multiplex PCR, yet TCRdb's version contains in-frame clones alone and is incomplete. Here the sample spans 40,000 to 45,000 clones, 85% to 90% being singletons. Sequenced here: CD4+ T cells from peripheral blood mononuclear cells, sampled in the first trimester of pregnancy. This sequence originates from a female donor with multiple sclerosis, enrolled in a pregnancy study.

For the CDR3, the DNA is TGTGCCAGCAGTGAAGGCTTTTGGGACAGGGGCACAGATACGCAGTATTTT. It encodes CASSEGFWDRGTDTQYF. The chain joins TRBV6-1 to TRBJ2-3, with 9 nucleotides matching TRBD1. CDR1 and CDR2 from the germline V gene are MNHNS and SASEGT. With V trimmed by 1 base and J by 1 base, 6 bases remained unmatched. This CDR3 is 17 amino acids long.